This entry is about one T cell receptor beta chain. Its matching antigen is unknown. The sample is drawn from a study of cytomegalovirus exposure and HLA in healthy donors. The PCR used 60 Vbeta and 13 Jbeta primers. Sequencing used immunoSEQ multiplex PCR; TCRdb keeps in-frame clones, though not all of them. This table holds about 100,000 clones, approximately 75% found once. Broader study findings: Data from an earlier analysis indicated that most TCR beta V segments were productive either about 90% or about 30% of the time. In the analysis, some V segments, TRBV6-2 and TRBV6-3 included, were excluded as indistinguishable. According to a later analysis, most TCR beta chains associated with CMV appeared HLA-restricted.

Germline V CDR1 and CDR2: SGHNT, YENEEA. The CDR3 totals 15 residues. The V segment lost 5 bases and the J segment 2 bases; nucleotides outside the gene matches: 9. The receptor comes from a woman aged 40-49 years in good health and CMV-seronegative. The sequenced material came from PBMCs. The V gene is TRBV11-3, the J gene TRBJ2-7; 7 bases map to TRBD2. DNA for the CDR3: TGTGCCAGCAGCCCAGGACTAGGGGCGCCCTACGAGCAGTACTTC. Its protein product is CASSPGLGAPYEQYF.